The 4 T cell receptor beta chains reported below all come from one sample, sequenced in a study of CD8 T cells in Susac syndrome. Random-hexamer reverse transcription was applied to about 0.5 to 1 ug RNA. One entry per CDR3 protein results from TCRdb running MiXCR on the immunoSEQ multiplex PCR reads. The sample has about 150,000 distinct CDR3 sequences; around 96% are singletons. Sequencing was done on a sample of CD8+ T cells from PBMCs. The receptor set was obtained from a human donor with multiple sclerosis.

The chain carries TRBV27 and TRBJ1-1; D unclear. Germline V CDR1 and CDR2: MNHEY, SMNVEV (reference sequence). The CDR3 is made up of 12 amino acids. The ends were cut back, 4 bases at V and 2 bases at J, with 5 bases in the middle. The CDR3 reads CASSSINTEAFF. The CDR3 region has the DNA TGTGCCAGCAGTTCGATAAACACTGAAGCTTTCTTT.

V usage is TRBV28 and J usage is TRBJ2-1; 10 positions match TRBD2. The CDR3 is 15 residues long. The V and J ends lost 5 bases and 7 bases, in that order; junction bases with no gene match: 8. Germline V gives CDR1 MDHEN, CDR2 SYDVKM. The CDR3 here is CASSPGTSVRNEQFF. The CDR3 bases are TGTGCCAGCAGTCCCGGGACTAGCGTAAGGAATGAGCAGTTCTTC.

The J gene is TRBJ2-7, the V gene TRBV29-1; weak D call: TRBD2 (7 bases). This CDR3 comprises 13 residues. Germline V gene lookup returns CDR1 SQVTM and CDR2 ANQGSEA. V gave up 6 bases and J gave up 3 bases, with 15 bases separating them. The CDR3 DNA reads TGCAGCGTAGAGGGGGGGCCCCTCTACGAGCAGTACTTC. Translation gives CSVEGGPLYEQYF.

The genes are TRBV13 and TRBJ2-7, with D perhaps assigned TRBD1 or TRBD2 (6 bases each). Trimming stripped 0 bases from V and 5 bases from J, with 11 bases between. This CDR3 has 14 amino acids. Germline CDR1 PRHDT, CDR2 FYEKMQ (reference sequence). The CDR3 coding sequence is TGTGCCAGCAGCTTAGGCCCGAGGGGGGACGAGCAGTACTTC. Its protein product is CASSLGPRGDEQYF.